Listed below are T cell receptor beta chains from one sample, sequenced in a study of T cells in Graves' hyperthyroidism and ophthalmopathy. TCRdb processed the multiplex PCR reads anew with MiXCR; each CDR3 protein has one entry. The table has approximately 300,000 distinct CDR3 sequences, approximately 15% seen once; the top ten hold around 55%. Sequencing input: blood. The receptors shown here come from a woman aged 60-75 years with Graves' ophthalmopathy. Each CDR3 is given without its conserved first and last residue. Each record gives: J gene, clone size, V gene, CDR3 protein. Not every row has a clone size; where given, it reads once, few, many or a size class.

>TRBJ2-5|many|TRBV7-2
ASSPLETQY
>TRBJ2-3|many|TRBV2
ASSVVLTDTQY
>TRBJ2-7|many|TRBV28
ASSPGGGGYEQY
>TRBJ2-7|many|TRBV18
ASSPVTGGYEQY
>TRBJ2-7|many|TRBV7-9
ASSNFNKGYEQY
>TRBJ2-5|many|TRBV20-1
SASQASGVQY
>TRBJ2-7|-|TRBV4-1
ASSQGKRGTEKSSYEQY
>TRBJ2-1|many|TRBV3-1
ASSAGDRIFDNEQF
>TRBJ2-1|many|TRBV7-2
ASRSNYNEQF
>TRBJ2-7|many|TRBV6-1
ASNQAAGRYEQY
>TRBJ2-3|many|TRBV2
ASRLRRGAGDTQY
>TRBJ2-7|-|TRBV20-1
SARDRRRVYEQY
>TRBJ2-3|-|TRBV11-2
ASSFRGIDTQY
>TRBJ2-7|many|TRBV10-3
AISEGGVYEQY
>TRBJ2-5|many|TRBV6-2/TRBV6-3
ASSDREQETQY
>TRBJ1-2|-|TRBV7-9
ASRNSGTDVT
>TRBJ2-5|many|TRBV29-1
SVELGGETQY
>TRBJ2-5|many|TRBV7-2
ASRLAGGPRETQY
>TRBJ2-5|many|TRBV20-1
SARSVREGQETQY
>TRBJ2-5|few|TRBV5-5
ASSLLEAGETQY
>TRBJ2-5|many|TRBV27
ASKKRAGLYQETQY
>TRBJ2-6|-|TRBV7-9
ASSLTVGSGSNVLT
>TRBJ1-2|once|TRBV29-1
SVEDLLRGAYGYT
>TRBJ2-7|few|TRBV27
ASSEKRVPYEQY
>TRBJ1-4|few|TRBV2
ASSENSFIEKLF
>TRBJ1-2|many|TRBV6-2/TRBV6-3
ASMEDYGYT
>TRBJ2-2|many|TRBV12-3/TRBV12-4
ASSFKGGGELF
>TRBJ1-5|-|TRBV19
ASSIVGAGQPQH
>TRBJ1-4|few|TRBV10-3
AISKDSATNEKLF
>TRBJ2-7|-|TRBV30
AWSVPGSLSSYEQY
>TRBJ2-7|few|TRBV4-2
ASSQEWGDRGHEQY
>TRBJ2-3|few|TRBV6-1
ASRTGTGSDTQY
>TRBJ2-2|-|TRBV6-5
ASSYYARTGQSTGELF
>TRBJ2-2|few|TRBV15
ATSRDVGVNGELF